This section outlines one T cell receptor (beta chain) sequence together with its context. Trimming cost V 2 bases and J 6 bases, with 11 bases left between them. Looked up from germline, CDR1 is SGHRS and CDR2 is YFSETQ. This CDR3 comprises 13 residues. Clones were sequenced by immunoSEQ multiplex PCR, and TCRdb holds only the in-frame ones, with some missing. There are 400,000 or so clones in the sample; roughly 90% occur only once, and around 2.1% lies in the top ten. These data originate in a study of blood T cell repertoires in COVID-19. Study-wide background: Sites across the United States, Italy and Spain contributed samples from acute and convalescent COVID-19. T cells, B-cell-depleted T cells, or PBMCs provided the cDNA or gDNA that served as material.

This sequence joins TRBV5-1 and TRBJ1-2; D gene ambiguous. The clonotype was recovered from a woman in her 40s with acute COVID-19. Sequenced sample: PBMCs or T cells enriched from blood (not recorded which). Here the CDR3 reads CASSFGGGDGYTF. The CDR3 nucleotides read TGCGCCAGCAGCTTCGGAGGCGGTGATGGCTACACCTTC. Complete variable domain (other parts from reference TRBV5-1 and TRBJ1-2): KAGVTQTPRYLIKTRGQQVTLSCSPISGHRSVSWYQQTPGQGLQFLFEYFSETQRNKGNFPGRFSGRQFSNSRSEMNVSTLELGDSALYLCASSFGGGDGYTFGSGTRLTVV.